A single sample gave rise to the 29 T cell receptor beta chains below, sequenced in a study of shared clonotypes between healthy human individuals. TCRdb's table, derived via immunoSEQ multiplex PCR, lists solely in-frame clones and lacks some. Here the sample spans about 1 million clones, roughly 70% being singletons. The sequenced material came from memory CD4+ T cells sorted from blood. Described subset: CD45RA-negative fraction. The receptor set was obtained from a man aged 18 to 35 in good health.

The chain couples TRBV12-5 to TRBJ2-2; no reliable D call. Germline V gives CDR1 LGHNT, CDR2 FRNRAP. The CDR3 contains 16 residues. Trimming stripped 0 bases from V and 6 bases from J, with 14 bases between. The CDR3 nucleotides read TGTGCTAGTGGTTTGGTACTGGCGGCCCCAGCCGGGGAGCTGTTTTTT. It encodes CASGLVLAAPAGELFF.

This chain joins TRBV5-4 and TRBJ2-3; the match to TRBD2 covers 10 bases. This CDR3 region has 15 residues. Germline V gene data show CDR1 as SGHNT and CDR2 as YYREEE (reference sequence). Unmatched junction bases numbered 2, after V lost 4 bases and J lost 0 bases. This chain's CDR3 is CASSSGGASTDTQYF. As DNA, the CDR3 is TGTGCCAGCAGCAGCGGGGGGGCAAGCACAGATACGCAGTATTTT.

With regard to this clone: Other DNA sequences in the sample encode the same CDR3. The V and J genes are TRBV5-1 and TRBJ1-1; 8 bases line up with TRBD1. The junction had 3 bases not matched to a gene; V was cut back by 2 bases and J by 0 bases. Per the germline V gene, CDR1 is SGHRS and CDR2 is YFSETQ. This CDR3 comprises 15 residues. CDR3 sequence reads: CASSFGTGLNTEAFF. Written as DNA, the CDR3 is TGCGCCAGCAGCTTCGGGACAGGTTTGAACACTGAAGCTTTCTTT.

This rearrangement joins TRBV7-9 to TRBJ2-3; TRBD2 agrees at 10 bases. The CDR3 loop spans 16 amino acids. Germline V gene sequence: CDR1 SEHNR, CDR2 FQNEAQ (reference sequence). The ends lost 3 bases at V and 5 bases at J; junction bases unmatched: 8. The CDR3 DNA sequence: TGTGCCAGCAGCTTCCCCAGAAGCGGGGGGGGAGATACGCAGTATTTT. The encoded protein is CASSFPRSGGGDTQYF.

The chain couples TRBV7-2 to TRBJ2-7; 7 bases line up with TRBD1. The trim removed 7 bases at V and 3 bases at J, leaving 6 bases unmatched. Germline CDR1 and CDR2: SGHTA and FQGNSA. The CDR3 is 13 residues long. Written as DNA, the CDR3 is TGTGCCAGCACGACAGGGACCGTCTACGAGCAGTACTTC. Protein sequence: CASTTGTVYEQYF.

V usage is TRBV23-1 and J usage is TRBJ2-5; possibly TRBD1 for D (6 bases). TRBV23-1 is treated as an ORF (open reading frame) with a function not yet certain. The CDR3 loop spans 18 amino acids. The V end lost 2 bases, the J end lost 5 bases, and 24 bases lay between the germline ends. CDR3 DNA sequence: TGCGCCAGCAGTCAAGGGACACGCAATGCGCCGGAGAGGGAGACCCAGTACTTC. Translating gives CASSQGTRNAPERETQYF.

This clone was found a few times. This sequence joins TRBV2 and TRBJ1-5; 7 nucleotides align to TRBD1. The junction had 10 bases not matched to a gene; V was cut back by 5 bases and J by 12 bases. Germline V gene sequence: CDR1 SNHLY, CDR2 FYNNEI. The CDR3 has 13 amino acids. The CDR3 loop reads CASSLHPTGRQHF. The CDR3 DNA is TGTGCCAGCAGTCTCCACCCGACAGGGCGCCAGCATTTT. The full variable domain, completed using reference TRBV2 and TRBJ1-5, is EPEVTQTPSHQVTQMGQEVILRCVPISNHLYFYWYRQILGQKVEFLVSFYNNEISEKSEIFDDQFSVERPDGSNFTLKIRSTKLEDSAMYFCASSLHPTGRQHFGDGTRLSIL.

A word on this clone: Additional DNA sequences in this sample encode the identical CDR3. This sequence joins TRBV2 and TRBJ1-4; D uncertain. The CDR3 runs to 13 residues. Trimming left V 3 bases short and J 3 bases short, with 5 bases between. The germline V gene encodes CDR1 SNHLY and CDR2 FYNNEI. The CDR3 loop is CASSDRPNEKLFF. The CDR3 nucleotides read TGTGCCAGCAGTGACAGACCTAATGAAAAACTGTTTTTT.

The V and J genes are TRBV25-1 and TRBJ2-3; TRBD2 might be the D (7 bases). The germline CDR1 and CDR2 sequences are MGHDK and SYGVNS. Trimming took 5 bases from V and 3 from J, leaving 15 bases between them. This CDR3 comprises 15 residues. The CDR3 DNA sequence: TGTGCCAGCAGTCGGGGGGCGTTTGGGACAGATACGCAGTATTTT. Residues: CASSRGAFGTDTQYF. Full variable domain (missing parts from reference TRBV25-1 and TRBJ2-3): EADIYQTPRYLVIGTGKKITLECSQTMGHDKMYWYQQDPGMELHLIHYSYGVNSTEKGDLSSESTVSRIRTEHFPLTLESARPSHTSQYLCASSRGAFGTDTQYFGPGTRLTVL.

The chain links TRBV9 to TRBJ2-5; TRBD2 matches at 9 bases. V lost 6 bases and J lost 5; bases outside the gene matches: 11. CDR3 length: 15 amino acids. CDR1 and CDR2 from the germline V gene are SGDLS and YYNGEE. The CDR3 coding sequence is TGTGCCAGCAACAAGTTTGGCGGGAGGGGGGAGACCCAGTACTTC. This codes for CASNKFGGRGETQYF.

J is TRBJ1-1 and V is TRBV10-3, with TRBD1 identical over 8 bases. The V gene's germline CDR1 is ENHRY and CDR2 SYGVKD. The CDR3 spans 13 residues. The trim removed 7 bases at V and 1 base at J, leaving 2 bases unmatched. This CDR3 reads CAINTGGNTEAFF. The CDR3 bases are TGTGCCATCAATACAGGGGGGAACACTGAAGCTTTCTTT.

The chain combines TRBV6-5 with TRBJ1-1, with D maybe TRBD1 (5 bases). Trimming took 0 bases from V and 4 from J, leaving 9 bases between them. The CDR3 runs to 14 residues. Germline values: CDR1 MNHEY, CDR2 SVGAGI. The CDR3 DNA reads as TGTGCCAGCAGTTACTCCGCGGGGGGCACTGAAGCTTTCTTT. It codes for CASSYSAGGTEAFF.

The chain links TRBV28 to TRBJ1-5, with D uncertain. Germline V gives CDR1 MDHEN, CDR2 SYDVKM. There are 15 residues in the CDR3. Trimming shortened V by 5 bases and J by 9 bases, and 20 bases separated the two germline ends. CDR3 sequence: CASSATGKVLPPQHF. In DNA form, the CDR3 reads TGTGCCAGCAGTGCCACCGGGAAAGTCCTACCGCCCCAGCATTTT.

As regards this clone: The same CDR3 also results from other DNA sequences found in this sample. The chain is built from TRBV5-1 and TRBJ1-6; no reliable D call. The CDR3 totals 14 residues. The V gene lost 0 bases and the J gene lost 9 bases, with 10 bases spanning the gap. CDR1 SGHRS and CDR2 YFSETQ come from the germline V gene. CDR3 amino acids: CASSLGGLGSPLHF. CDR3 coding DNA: TGCGCCAGCAGCTTGGGTGGGCTGGGTTCACCCCTCCACTTT.

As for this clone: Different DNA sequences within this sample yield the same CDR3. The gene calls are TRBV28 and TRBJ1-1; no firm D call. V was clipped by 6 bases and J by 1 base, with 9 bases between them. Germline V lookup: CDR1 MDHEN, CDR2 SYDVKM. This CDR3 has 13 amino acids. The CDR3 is CASSPPRNTEAFF. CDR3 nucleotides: TGTGCCAGCAGCCCGCCTAGGAACACTGAAGCTTTCTTT.

CDR3: CAISLDRDNQPQHF. The CDR3 DNA reads as TGTGCCATCAGTCTTGACAGGGACAATCAGCCCCAGCATTTT. The gene calls are TRBV10-3 and TRBJ1-5, with 7 positions matching TRBD1. The germline V gene encodes CDR1 ENHRY and CDR2 SYGVKD. With V trimmed by 5 bases and J by 3 bases, 4 bases remained unmatched. The CDR3 totals 14 residues.

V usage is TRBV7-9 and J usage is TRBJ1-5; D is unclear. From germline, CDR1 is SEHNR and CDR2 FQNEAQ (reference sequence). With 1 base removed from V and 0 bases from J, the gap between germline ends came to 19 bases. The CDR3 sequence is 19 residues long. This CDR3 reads CASSLGWSGDKISNQPQHF. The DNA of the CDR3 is TGTGCCAGCAGCTTAGGGTGGTCGGGAGATAAGATTAGCAATCAGCCCCAGCATTTT. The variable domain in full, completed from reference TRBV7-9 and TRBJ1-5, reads DTGVSQNPRHKITKRGQNVTFRCDPISEHNRLYWYRQTLGQGPEFLTYFQNEAQLEKSRLLSDRFSAERPKGSFSTLEIQRTEQGDSAMYLCASSLGWSGDKISNQPQHFGDGTRLSIL.

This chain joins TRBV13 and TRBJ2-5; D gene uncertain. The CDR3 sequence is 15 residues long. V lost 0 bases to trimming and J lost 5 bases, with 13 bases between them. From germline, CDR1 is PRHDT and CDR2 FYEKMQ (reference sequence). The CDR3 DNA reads TGTGCCAGCAGCTTAGGTGGGGTTTTGGGGGAGACCCAGTACTTC. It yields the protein CASSLGGVLGETQYF.

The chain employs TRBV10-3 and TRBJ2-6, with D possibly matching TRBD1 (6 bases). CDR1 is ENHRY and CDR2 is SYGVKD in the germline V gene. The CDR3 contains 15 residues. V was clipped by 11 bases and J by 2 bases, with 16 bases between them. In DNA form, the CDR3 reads TGTGCCTCAGGGGTGGGGAGCACTGGGGCCAACGTCCTGACTTTC. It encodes CASGVGSTGANVLTF.

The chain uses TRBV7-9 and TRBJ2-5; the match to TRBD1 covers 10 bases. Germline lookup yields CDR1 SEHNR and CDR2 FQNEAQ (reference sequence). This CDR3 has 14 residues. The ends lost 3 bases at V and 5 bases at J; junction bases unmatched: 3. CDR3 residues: CASSLDRGVETQYF. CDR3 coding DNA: TGTGCCAGCAGCTTGGACAGGGGGGTTGAGACCCAGTACTTC.

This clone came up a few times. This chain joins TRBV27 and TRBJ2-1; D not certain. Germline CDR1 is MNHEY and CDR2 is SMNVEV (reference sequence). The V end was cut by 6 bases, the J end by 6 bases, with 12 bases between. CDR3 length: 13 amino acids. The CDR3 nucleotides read TGTGCCAGCAGAGAATTTGATGTCAATGAGCAGTTCTTC. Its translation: CASREFDVNEQFF.

The CDR3 spells CASSPTQGLNEKLFF. CDR3 DNA sequence: TGTGCCAGCAGCCCCACTCAGGGGCTCAATGAAAAACTGTTTTTT. The rearrangement joins TRBV7-9 to TRBJ1-4, with D perhaps TRBD1 (6 bases). Germline V CDR1 and CDR2: SEHNR, FQNEAQ (reference sequence). V lost 5 bases, J lost 5 bases, and 15 bases lay in between. The CDR3 contains 15 residues.

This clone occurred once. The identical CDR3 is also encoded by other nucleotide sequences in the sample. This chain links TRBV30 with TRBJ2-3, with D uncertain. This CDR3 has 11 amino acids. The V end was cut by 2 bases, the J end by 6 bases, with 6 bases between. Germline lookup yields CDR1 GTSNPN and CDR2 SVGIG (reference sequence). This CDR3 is CAWSSSDTQYF. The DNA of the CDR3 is TGTGCCTGGAGTTCCTCGGATACGCAGTATTTT. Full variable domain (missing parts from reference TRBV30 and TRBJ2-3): SQTIHQWPATLVQPVGSPLSLECTVEGTSNPNLYWYRQAAGRGLQLLFYSVGIGQISSEVPQNLSASRPQDRQFILSSKKLLLSDSGFYLCAWSSSDTQYFGPGTRLTVL.

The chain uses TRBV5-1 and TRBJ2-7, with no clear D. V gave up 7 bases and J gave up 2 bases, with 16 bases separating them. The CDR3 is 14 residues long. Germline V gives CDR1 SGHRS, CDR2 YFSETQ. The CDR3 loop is CASGTSGLTYEQYF. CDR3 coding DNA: TGCGCCAGCGGAACATCGGGCCTGACCTACGAGCAGTACTTC.

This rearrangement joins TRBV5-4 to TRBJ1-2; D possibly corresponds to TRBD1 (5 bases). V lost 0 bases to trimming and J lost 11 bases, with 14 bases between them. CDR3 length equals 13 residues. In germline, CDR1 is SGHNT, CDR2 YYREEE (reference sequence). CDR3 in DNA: TGTGCCAGCAGCTTGGCTTGGGGGTTGGGTTACACCTTC. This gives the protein CASSLAWGLGYTF.

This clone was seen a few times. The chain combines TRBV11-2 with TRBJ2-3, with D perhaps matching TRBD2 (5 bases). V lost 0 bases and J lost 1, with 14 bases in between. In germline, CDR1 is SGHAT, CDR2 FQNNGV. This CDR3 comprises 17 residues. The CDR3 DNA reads TGTGCCAGCAGCTTAGATAGCGCTGGGCTACGCACAGATACGCAGTATTTT. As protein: CASSLDSAGLRTDTQYF.

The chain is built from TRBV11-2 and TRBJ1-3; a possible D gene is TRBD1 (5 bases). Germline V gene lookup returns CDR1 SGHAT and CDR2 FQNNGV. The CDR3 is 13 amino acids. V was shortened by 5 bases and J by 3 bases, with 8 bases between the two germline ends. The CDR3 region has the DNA TGTGCCAGCAGCCGAGGGGTTGGAAACACCATATATTTT. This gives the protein CASSRGVGNTIYF.

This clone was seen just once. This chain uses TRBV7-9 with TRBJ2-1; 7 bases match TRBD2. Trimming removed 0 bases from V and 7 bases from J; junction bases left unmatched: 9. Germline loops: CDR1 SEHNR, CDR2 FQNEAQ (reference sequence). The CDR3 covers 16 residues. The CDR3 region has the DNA TGTGCCAGCAGCTTAGCGCCCGCGGGAGTAAGTAATGAGCAGTTCTTC. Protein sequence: CASSLAPAGVSNEQFF.

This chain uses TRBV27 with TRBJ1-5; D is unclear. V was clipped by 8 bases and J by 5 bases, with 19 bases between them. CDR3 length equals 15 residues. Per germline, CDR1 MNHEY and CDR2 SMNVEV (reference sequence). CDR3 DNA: TGTGCCAGCCCTAGGGATGATTATCTCGATCAGCCCCAGCATTTT. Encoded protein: CASPRDDYLDQPQHF.